This is a list of T cell receptor beta chains from one sample in a study of blood T cell repertoires in COVID-19. Sequencing used immunoSEQ multiplex PCR; TCRdb keeps in-frame clones, though not all of them. The table lists over 45,000 clones, around 90% of them singletons. The specimen was peripheral blood. These receptor sequences come from a woman over 75 with acute or convalescent COVID-19. CDR3s include the opening cysteine and the closing phenylalanine or tryptophan. D genes are given only for firm matches. Only part of the rows carry a size: once, few, many, or a class if the clone is expanded.

J,V,D,size,CDR3,DNA
TRBJ1-4,TRBV5-1,TRBD1,NA,CASSRRTGENEKLFF,TGCGCCAGCAGCAGGAGGACAGGGGAGAATGAAAAACTGTTTTTT
TRBJ1-2,TRBV10-2,TRBD1,NA,CASSDVGQGAWGYTF,TGCGCCAGCAGTGATGTGGGACAGGGGGCTTGGGGCTACACCTTC
TRBJ2-7,TRBV3-1/TRBV3-2,NA,NA,CASSQDRGGGSYEQYF,TGTGCCAGCAGCCAAGATCGAGGGGGGGGCTCCTACGAGCAGTACTTC
TRBJ1-5,TRBV19,TRBD1,NA,CASSRQGGSNQPQHF,TGTGCCAGTAGTAGACAGGGGGGGAGCAATCAGCCCCAGCATTTT
TRBJ1-2,TRBV7-9,NA,NA,CASSTTVANYGYTF,TGTGCCAGCAGCACCACGGTAGCTAACTATGGCTACACCTTC
TRBJ1-3,TRBV7-9,NA,few,CASRGGASSGNTIYF,TGTGCCAGCAGGGGGGGTGCAAGCTCTGGAAACACCATATATTTT
TRBJ1-2,TRBV1,NA,few,CTSSQDGNYGYTF,TGCACCAGCAGCCAAGACGGGAACTATGGCTACACCTTC
TRBJ1-6,TRBV28,NA,few,CASSLRSSPLHF,TGTGCCAGCAGTTTGAGGTCTTCACCCCTCCACTTT
TRBJ1-5,TRBV23-1,NA,NA,CASTRQVSNQPQHF,TGCGCCAGCACTCGACAGGTTTCCAATCAGCCCCAGCATTTT
TRBJ1-4,TRBV19,NA,NA,CASSIRQSEKLFF,TGTGCCAGTAGTATCAGACAGAGTGAAAAACTGTTTTTT
TRBJ2-1,TRBV12-3/TRBV12-4,NA,NA,CASSQADEQFF,TGTGCCAGCAGTCAAGCCGATGAGCAGTTCTTC
TRBJ1-2,TRBV18,NA,NA,CASSPPSRGWGYTF,TGTGCCAGCTCACCACCGTCCCGGGGGTGGGGCTACACCTTC
TRBJ1-5,TRBV19,TRBD1,NA,CASREDRGQNQPQHF,TGTGCCAGTAGGGAGGACAGGGGCCAAAATCAGCCCCAGCATTTT
TRBJ2-7,TRBV19,TRBD1,NA,CASSRGPGQPYEQYF,TGTGCCAGTAGTAGGGGGCCGGGACAGCCATACGAGCAGTACTTC
TRBJ2-3,TRBV5-1,TRBD1,NA,CASSLGTASTDTQYF,TGCGCCAGCAGCCTAGGGACAGCTAGCACAGATACGCAGTATTTT
TRBJ1-1,TRBV5-1,NA,NA,CASSSTLNTEAFF,TGCGCCAGCAGCTCCACACTAAACACTGAAGCTTTCTTT
TRBJ1-1,TRBV5-1,NA,NA,CASSPLGSGDTEAFF,TGCGCCAGCAGCCCCCTAGGGTCGGGGGACACTGAAGCTTTCTTT
TRBJ2-7,TRBV5-1,TRBD1,NA,CASSLGLGQGLGDEQYF,TGCGCCAGCAGCTTGGGGTTGGGACAGGGGCTTGGCGACGAGCAGTACTTC
TRBJ2-3,TRBV6-5,NA,NA,CASSYSERDTQYF,TGTGCCAGCAGTTACTCGGAGCGAGATACGCAGTATTTT
TRBJ1-2,TRBV30,NA,NA,CASPVGGSGYTF,TGTGCCTCCCCAGTCGGGGGGAGCGGCTACACCTTC
TRBJ1-4,TRBV7-9,NA,NA,CASSPRRIRDIQNEKLFF,TGTGCCAGCAGCCCGCGTAGGATCCGGGACATCCAAAATGAAAAACTGTTTTTT
TRBJ2-3,TRBV2,TRBD2,NA,CASSGGGAVTDTQYF,TGTGCCAGCAGTGGCGGGGGGGCTGTCACAGATACGCAGTATTTT
TRBJ1-2,TRBV19,TRBD1,NA,CASSNLRDRGQFGYGYTF,TGTGCCAGTAGTAACTTACGGGACAGGGGGCAGTTCGGCTATGGCTACACCTTC
TRBJ1-3,TRBV19,NA,once,CASRSGRGGGNTIYF,TGTGCCAGTAGGTCGGGGCGGGGAGGAGGAAACACCATATATTTT
TRBJ2-2,TRBV19,TRBD1,NA,CASSIAGQGARTGELFF,TGTGCCAGTAGTATAGCAGGACAGGGGGCACGGACCGGGGAGCTGTTTTTT
TRBJ2-1,TRBV18,NA,NA,CASSSVGAGGLNEQFF,TGTGCCAGCTCATCAGTGGGGGCAGGGGGGCTCAATGAGCAGTTCTTC
TRBJ1-4,TRBV12-3/TRBV12-4,NA,few,CASSLQTNEKLFF,TGTGCCAGCAGTTTGCAGACTAATGAAAAACTGTTTTTT
TRBJ2-1,TRBV20-1,NA,NA,CSASPRLEQFF,TGCAGTGCTAGTCCCAGATTGGAGCAGTTCTTC
TRBJ2-3,TRBV11-3,TRBD1,NA,CASSDRTSTDTQYF,TGTGCCAGCTCGGACAGGACGAGCACAGATACGCAGTATTTT
TRBJ1-1,TRBV10-1,NA,NA,CASSESGRGSTFEAFF,TGCGCCAGCAGTGAGTCGGGCAGGGGTTCTACTTTTGAAGCTTTCTTT
TRBJ1-6,TRBV6-5,NA,NA,CASILDGNSPLHF,TGTGCCAGCATTCTAGACGGTAATTCACCCCTCCACTTT
TRBJ2-3,TRBV5-1,TRBD1,NA,CASSLDRGRDTQYF,TGCGCCAGCAGCTTGGACAGGGGGCGAGATACGCAGTATTTT
TRBJ2-7,TRBV18,TRBD1,NA,CASSPTGTGAYEQYF,TGTGCCAGCTCCCCCACCGGGACAGGGGCCTACGAGCAGTACTTC
TRBJ1-2,TRBV9,NA,NA,CASSVAQNYGYTF,TGTGCCAGCAGCGTAGCACAGAACTATGGCTACACCTTC
TRBJ2-6,TRBV18,TRBD1,once,CASSPPRGTSGANVLTF,TGTGCCAGCTCACCACCCAGGGGGACCTCTGGGGCCAACGTCCTGACTTTC
TRBJ1-2,TRBV3-1/TRBV3-2,NA,NA,CASSPVRSSYGYTF,TGTGCCAGCAGCCCCGTTCGGAGTAGCTATGGCTACACCTTC
TRBJ1-1,TRBV7-9,NA,NA,CASSPVAGAIRAFF,TGTGCCAGCAGCCCGGTGGCGGGGGCGATCAGGGCTTTCTTT
TRBJ1-1,TRBV18,NA,NA,CASSPDGSGTEAFF,TGTGCCAGCTCACCGGACGGGAGTGGGACTGAAGCTTTCTTT
TRBJ2-2,TRBV11-2,TRBD2,NA,CASSPSSGGGLTGELFF,TGTGCCAGCAGCCCCTCTAGCGGGGGGGGCCTAACCGGGGAGCTGTTTTTT
TRBJ1-1,TRBV30,TRBD1,NA,CAWSEDRSQVEAFF,TGTGCCTGGAGTGAGGACAGGTCGCAGGTTGAAGCTTTCTTT
TRBJ2-5,TRBV9,NA,NA,CASSVGLQETQYF,TGTGCCAGCAGCGTGGGGCTCCAAGAGACCCAGTACTTC
TRBJ1-3,TRBV7-8,NA,few,CASSSTRGSTIYF,TGTGCCAGCAGCTCAACGCGGGGGAGCACCATATATTTT
TRBJ2-6,TRBV5-1,TRBD1,NA,CASSLSYEGAVLTF,TGCGCCAGCAGCTTATCGTATGAGGGGGCCGTCCTGACTTTC
TRBJ1-3,TRBV2,NA,NA,CASSEAHVAISGNTIYF,TGTGCCAGCAGTGAAGCGCATGTGGCAATCTCTGGAAACACCATATATTTT
TRBJ2-1,TRBV6-4,TRBD1,once,CASSDGTDEQFF,TGTGCCAGCAGTGATGGGACAGATGAGCAGTTCTTC
TRBJ1-5,TRBV6-5,TRBD1,NA,CASSEGQSNQPQHF,TGTGCCAGCAGCGAGGGACAGAGCAATCAGCCCCAGCATTTT
TRBJ1-6,TRBV10-3,NA,NA,CAINERSGQPSPLHF,TGTGCCATCAACGAGCGTAGCGGACAACCCTCACCCCTCCACTTT
TRBJ2-2,TRBV28,NA,NA,CASSLLDGYNTGELFF,TGTGCCAGCAGCCTCCTAGACGGGTACAACACCGGGGAGCTGTTTTTT
TRBJ2-7,TRBV19,TRBD1,NA,CASSGTGGREQYF,TGTGCCAGTAGTGGTACAGGGGGTCGGGAGCAGTACTTC
TRBJ1-2,TRBV7-9,NA,NA,CASSPGEDYGYTF,TGTGCCAGCAGCCCCGGGGAAGATTATGGCTACACCTTC
TRBJ1-5,TRBV6-1,NA,NA,CASSDGRYQPQHF,TGTGCCAGCAGTGACGGGAGGTATCAGCCCCAGCATTTT
TRBJ2-5,TRBV6-6,TRBD2,NA,CASRTSGGAETQYF,TGTGCCAGCAGGACTAGCGGGGGGGCGGAGACCCAGTACTTC
TRBJ2-5,TRBV5-6,NA,NA,CASSLGTVQETQYF,TGTGCCAGCAGCTTGGGGACAGTACAAGAGACCCAGTACTTC
TRBJ1-4,TRBV30,NA,NA,CAWSSDSDEKLFF,TGTGCCTGGAGTTCGGACAGCGACGAAAAACTGTTTTTT
TRBJ2-7,TRBV6-6,NA,NA,CASSSSDREASYEQYF,TGTGCCAGCAGTTCTTCTGACAGGGAGGCCTCCTACGAGCAGTACTTC
TRBJ2-6,TRBV9,NA,NA,CASSRETGANVLTF,TGTGCCAGCAGCAGAGAGACTGGGGCCAACGTCCTGACTTTC
TRBJ2-5,TRBV10-3,TRBD1,NA,CAISSGQGEETQYF,TGTGCCATCAGCTCCGGACAGGGAGAAGAGACCCAGTACTTC
TRBJ2-6,TRBV11-3,TRBD2,NA,CASSPRVAGVVSGANVLTF,TGTGCCAGCAGCCCCCGGGTAGCGGGGGTCGTCTCTGGGGCCAACGTCCTGACTTTC
TRBJ1-5,TRBV7-8,NA,NA,CASSSRQGQPQHF,TGTGCCAGCAGCTCCCGGCAGGGGCAGCCCCAGCATTTT
TRBJ2-2,TRBV6-5,NA,once,CASKNGGAGELFF,TGTGCCAGCAAAAACGGAGGGGCCGGGGAGCTGTTTTTT